This paragraph covers one TCR beta chain sequence. This CDR3 has 13 residues. V was pared by 3 bases and J by 4 bases, with 0 bases of the junction left unmatched. CDR1 and CDR2 from the germline V gene are LNHNV and YYDKDF (reference sequence). These data come from a study of blood T cell repertoires in COVID-19. On the study more broadly: Sites in the United States, Italy and Spain provided acute and convalescent COVID-19 samples. PBMCs, B-cell-depleted T cells, or T cells were the source of the cDNA or gDNA that made up the material.

Source study methods: Estimation of nucleated cell counts relied on the amplification of reference gene primers. Libraries were prepared by immunoSEQ multiplex PCR; TCRdb keeps only in-frame clonotypes and omits some of them. V, J and clone size derive from that table, while D and trimming were established from the DNA sequence. The sample includes approximately 35,000 clones, 91% of them seen just once. The gene calls are TRBV15 and TRBJ2-1; 7 nucleotides line up with TRBD2. Sequencing input: peripheral blood. The source is a human donor with active COVID-19. The donor label of this sample is uncertain. The CDR3 protein is CATSRGGYNEQFF. CDR3 coding DNA: TGTGCCACCAGCAGGGGGGGGTACAATGAGCAGTTCTTC. Using reference TRBV15 and TRBJ2-1 for the parts outside the CDR3, the full variable domain is DAMVIQNPRYQVTQFGKPVTLSCSQTLNHNVMYWYQQKSSQAPKLLFHYYDKDFNNEADTPDNFQSRRPNTSFCFLDIRSPGLGDTAMYLCATSRGGYNEQFFGPGTRLTVL.